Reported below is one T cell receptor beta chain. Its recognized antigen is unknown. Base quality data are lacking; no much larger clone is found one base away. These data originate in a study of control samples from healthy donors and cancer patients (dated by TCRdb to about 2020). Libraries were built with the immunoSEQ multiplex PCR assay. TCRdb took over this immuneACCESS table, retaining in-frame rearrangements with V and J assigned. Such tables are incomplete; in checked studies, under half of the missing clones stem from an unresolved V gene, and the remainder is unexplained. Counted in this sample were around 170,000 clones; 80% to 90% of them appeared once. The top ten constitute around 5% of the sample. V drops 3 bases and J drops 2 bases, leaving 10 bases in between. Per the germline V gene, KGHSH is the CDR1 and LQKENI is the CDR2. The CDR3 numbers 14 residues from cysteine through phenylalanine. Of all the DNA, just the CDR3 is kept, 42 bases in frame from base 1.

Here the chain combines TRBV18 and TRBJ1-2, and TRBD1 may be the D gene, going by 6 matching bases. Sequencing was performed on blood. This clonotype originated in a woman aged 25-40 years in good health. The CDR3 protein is CASSPNGQNYGYTF. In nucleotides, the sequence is TGTGCCAGCTCACCGAACGGACAGAACTATGGCTACACCTTC.